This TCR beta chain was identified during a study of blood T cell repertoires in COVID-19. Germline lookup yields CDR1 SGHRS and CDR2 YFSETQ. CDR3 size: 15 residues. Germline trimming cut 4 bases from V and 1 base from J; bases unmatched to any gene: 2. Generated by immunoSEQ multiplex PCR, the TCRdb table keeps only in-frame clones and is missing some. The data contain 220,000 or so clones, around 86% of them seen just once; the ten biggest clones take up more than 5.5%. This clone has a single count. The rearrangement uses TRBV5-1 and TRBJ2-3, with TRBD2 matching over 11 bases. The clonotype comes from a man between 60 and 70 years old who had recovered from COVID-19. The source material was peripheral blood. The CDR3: CASSEGLAGTDTQYF. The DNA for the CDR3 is TGCGCCAGCAGCGAGGGACTAGCGGGCACAGATACGCAGTATTTT.